This TCR beta chain was captured in a study of blood T cells in healthy people across ages. The V and J ends lost 2 bases and 1 base respectively, with 7 bases between them. Per the germline V gene, CDR1 is ENHRY and CDR2 is SYGVKD. This CDR3 is 14 amino acids long. The study's findings and limits: TCR beta diversity correlated strongly with naive T cell percentage.

A second roughly 6 to 12 cycle PCR used barcoded and J-beta primers. In TCRdb, the 5' RACE reads were re-called with MiXCR into one record per CDR3 protein. The sample lists roughly 560,000 distinct CDR3 sequences, around 24% occurring once. For this clonotype: Antigen unknown.

This sample also belongs to another study, concerning T cells of mothers and their children.

The genes are TRBV10-3 and TRBJ2-3; D is possibly TRBD1 or TRBD2 (5 bases each). The sample comprised blood. The source is a boy younger than 18 in good health. CDR3 amino acids: CAISEGGRTDTQYF. The CDR3, as DNA: TGTGCCATCAGTGAGGGGGGACGCACAGATACGCAGTATTTT.